These T cell receptor beta chains were read from a single sample in a study of OX40 agonist ivuxolimab in advanced cancers. Some clones are missing from TCRdb's copy, which holds only in-frame ones; the method was immunoSEQ multiplex PCR. Here the sample spans about 84,000 clones, over 85% being singletons. Sequenced material: CD4+ or CD8+ T cells sorted from blood, taken in a trial of the OX40 agonist ivuxolimab. The receptor source for this set is an adult with an advanced solid tumor such as melanoma, head and neck, liver or kidney cancer. CDR3s include the opening cysteine and the closing phenylalanine or tryptophan. The D gene is left open where the match is weak. Expanded clones get a size class; other rows say once, few or many, or leave the size out.

>TRBJ2-1|TRBV11-2|.|.
CASSFPSRRDGNEQFF
TGTGCCAGCAGCTTCCCGTCGAGGCGGGACGGCAATGAGCAGTTCTTC
>TRBJ2-7|TRBV6-5|TRBD2|once
CASSSRLAGLYEQYF
TGTGCCAGCAGTTCTAGACTAGCGGGATTATACGAGCAGTACTTC
>TRBJ2-1|TRBV9|TRBD2|once
CASSPPSGTSYNEQFF
TGTGCCAGCAGCCCCCCTAGCGGTACCTCCTACAATGAGCAGTTCTTC
>TRBJ2-1|TRBV9|.|.
CASSVVLAYNEQFF
TGTGCCAGCAGCGTAGTACTGGCCTACAATGAGCAGTTCTTC
>TRBJ1-2|TRBV6-5|.|.
CASSWLGGYTF
TGTGCCAGCAGTTGGCTGGGGGGCTACACCTTC
>TRBJ2-7|TRBV6-5|TRBD2|.
CASLPGTSGYEQYF
TGTGCCAGCCTCCCCGGGACTAGCGGCTACGAGCAGTACTTC
>TRBJ1-1|TRBV9|.|.
CASSAYSGQGNTEAFF
TGTGCCAGCAGCGCTTACTCTGGCCAGGGGAACACTGAAGCTTTCTTT
>TRBJ2-1|TRBV6-4|TRBD2|once
CASTDPLANEQFF
TGTGCCAGCACCGACCCACTAGCGAATGAGCAGTTCTTC
>TRBJ2-3|TRBV9|.|.
CASSPLMEEGRDTQYF
TGTGCCAGCAGCCCGCTAATGGAAGAGGGCAGAGATACGCAGTATTTT
>TRBJ2-2|TRBV6-1|TRBD2|.
CAISTSGMFTGELFF
TGTGCCATCTCAACTAGCGGGATGTTCACCGGGGAGCTGTTTTTT
>TRBJ2-1|TRBV18|TRBD2|.
CASSPPTSGMIYNEQFF
TGTGCCAGCTCACCACCCACTAGCGGGATGATCTACAATGAGCAGTTCTTC
>TRBJ2-3|TRBV21-1|.|once
CASSNLSPGQGARLAVLPDTQYF
TGTGCCAGCAGCAATTTAAGCCCGGGACAGGGGGCTCGACTAGCGGTTCTCCCAGATACGCAGTATTTT
>TRBJ2-3|TRBV4-3|.|.
CASSQGLLATDTQYF
TGCGCCAGCAGCCAAGGCCTCCTCGCCACAGATACGCAGTATTTT
>TRBJ2-3|TRBV9|TRBD1|.
CASSWDSSTDTQYF
TGTGCCAGCAGCTGGGACAGTAGCACAGATACGCAGTATTTT
>TRBJ2-7|TRBV13|TRBD1|.
CASSSLGTGAYEQYF
TGTGCCAGCAGCTCCCTCGGGACAGGGGCCTACGAGCAGTACTTC
>TRBJ2-1|TRBV7-8|TRBD2|.
CASSLFSGESSYNEQFF
TGTGCCAGCAGCTTATTTAGCGGGGAAAGCTCCTACAATGAGCAGTTCTTC
>TRBJ1-1|TRBV25-1|TRBD1|.
CASSQGGNTEAFF
TGTGCCAGCAGTCAGGGGGGGAACACTGAAGCTTTCTTT
>TRBJ2-3|TRBV4-2|.|.
CASSQERVSTDTQYF
TGTGCCAGCAGCCAAGAACGGGTCAGCACAGATACGCAGTATTTT
>TRBJ1-5|TRBV10-1|.|.
CASRESWQPQHF
TGCGCCAGCAGAGAAAGTTGGCAGCCCCAGCATTTT
>TRBJ1-1|TRBV4-1|.|few
CASSLAPRDYTEAFF
TGCGCCAGCAGCCTTGCTCCTAGGGACTACACTGAAGCTTTCTTT
>TRBJ2-7|TRBV7-8|.|.
CASSPRGTNSYEQYF
TGTGCCAGCAGCCCCCGAGGGACGAACTCCTACGAGCAGTACTTC
>TRBJ2-7|TRBV5-4|TRBD2|.
CASSSIPTSGSYEQYF
TGTGCCAGCAGCTCAATACCGACTAGCGGCTCCTACGAGCAGTACTTC
>TRBJ1-3|TRBV19|.|.
CASTYGVGNTIYF
TGTGCCAGTACCTACGGTGTGGGAAACACCATATATTTT
>TRBJ1-1|TRBV5-6|.|.
CASSPYGNTEAFF
TGTGCCAGCAGCCCCTACGGCAACACTGAAGCTTTCTTT
>TRBJ2-4|TRBV21-1|.|.
CASSKERGKVGRTGAKNIQYF
TGTGCCAGCAGCAAAGAAAGGGGGAAGGTTGGCCGGACAGGGGCCAAAAACATTCAGTACTTC
>TRBJ1-2|TRBV9|.|.
CASSVQAYGYTF
TGTGCCAGCAGCGTGCAGGCCTATGGCTACACCTTC
>TRBJ2-7|TRBV5-6|TRBD1|.
CASSLGQGIGYEQYF
TGTGCCAGCAGCTTGGGACAGGGGATTGGGTACGAGCAGTACTTC
>TRBJ2-3|TRBV11-3|.|.
CASSFGRGTDTQYF
TGTGCCAGCAGCTTTGGTCGCGGGACAGATACGCAGTATTTT
>TRBJ2-3|TRBV27|.|once
CASSRGGTDTQYF
TGTGCCAGCAGTAGGGGAGGAACAGATACGCAGTATTTT
>TRBJ1-2|TRBV19|TRBD1|.
CASSWTGPNYGYTF
TGTGCCAGTAGTTGGACAGGGCCAAACTATGGCTACACCTTC
>TRBJ1-4|TRBV10-1|.|.
CASSMGAANEKLFF
TGCGCCAGCAGCATGGGTGCGGCTAATGAAAAACTGTTTTTT
>TRBJ2-3|TRBV11-3|TRBD2|.
CASSLKKGLGADTQYF
TGTGCCAGCAGCTTAAAAAAGGGACTAGGTGCAGATACGCAGTATTTT
>TRBJ2-5|TRBV19|TRBD1|.
CASSIHLMGDREETQYF
TGTGCCAGTAGTATTCATCTGATGGGGGACAGGGAAGAGACCCAGTACTTC
>TRBJ2-6|TRBV5-4|TRBD1|.
CASSRSWTGAIWEANVLTF
TGTGCCAGCAGCAGATCTTGGACAGGCGCTATCTGGGAGGCCAACGTCCTGACTTTC
>TRBJ2-1|TRBV15|.|once
CATSRDLPVEQFF
TGTGCCACCAGCAGAGATCTCCCCGTCGAGCAGTTCTTC
>TRBJ1-1|TRBV7-2|.|.
CASSSFGPGAGTEAFF
.
>TRBJ1-2|TRBV27|.|.
CASSSSATFYGYTF
TGTGCCAGCAGTTCCTCCGCAACGTTTTATGGCTACACCTTC
>TRBJ2-2|TRBV11-2|.|.
CASSLEARTRTGELFF
TGTGCCAGCAGCTTAGAGGCGAGGACTCGCACCGGGGAGCTGTTTTTT
>TRBJ2-3|TRBV6-5|TRBD2|few
CASSYSTSGRWDTQYF
TGTGCCAGCAGTTACTCGACTAGCGGAAGGTGGGATACGCAGTATTTT
>TRBJ2-2|TRBV5-6|TRBD2|.
CASSSGLAGGSNTGELFF
TGTGCCAGCAGCTCCGGACTAGCGGGAGGCTCGAACACCGGGGAGCTGTTTTTT
>TRBJ1-2|TRBV29-1|TRBD1|.
CSVEGLGGGHYGYTF
TGCAGCGTTGAAGGCCTTGGAGGGGGCCACTATGGCTACACCTTC
>TRBJ2-3|TRBV9|TRBD1|.
CASSTTGGLDTQYF
TGTGCCAGCAGCACAACAGGGGGCCTAGATACGCAGTATTTT
>TRBJ2-1|TRBV5-4|TRBD2|.
CASSFSGRGDEQFF
TGTGCCAGCAGCTTTAGCGGGAGGGGCGATGAGCAGTTCTTC
>TRBJ2-1|TRBV19|TRBD2|.
CASSRGLAAYNEQFF
TGTGCCAGTAGTAGAGGACTAGCGGCTTACAATGAGCAGTTCTTC
>TRBJ2-7|TRBV11-2|TRBD2|.
CASSLGASGYEQYF
TGTGCCAGCAGCTTAGGGGCTAGCGGATACGAGCAGTACTTC
>TRBJ1-2|TRBV30|.|.
CAWSNLQGGYTF
TGTGCCTGGAGCAACCTCCAGGGAGGCTACACCTTC
>TRBJ2-1|TRBV9|TRBD2|once
CASSVLAGYNEQFF
TGTGCCAGCAGCGTACTAGCGGGGTACAATGAGCAGTTCTTC
>TRBJ2-1|TRBV7-2|.|.
CASSTRDPGYNEQFF
TGTGCCAGCAGCACCCGCGATCCCGGCTACAATGAGCAGTTCTTC
>TRBJ1-1|TRBV11-3|TRBD1|.
CASSFAGTGGFEAFF
TGTGCCAGCAGCTTTGCCGGGACAGGGGGGTTCGAAGCTTTCTTT